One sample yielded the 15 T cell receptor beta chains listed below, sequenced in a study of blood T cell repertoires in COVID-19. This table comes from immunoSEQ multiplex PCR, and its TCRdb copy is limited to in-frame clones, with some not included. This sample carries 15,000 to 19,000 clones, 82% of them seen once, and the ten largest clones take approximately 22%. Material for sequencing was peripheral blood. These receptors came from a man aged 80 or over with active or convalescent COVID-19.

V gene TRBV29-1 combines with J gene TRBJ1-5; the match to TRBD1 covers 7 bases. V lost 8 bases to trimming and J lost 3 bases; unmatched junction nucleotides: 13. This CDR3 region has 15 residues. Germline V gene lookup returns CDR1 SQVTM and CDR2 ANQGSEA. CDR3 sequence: CSPDQPTGFNQPQHF. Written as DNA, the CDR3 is TGCAGCCCTGACCAGCCGACAGGGTTCAATCAGCCCCAGCATTTT. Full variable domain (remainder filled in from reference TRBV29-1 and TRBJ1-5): SAVISQKPSRDICQRGTSLTIQCQVDSQVTMMFWYRQQPGQSLTLIATANQGSEATYESGFVIDKFPISRPNLTFSTLTVSNMSPEDSSIYLCSPDQPTGFNQPQHFGDGTRLSIL.

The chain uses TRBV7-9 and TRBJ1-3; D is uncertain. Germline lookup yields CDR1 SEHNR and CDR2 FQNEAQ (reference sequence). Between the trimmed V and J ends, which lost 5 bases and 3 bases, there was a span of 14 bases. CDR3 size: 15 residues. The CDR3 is CASSIPGSLGNTIYF. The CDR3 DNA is TGTGCCAGCAGCATCCCTGGGAGTCTTGGAAACACCATATATTTT.

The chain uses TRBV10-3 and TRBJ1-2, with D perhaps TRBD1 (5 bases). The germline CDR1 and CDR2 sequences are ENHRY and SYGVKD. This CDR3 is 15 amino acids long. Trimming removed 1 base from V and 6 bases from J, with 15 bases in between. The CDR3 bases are TGTGCCATCAGTGAGTATGACCAGGGAAGCCATGGCTACACCTTC. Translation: CAISEYDQGSHGYTF.

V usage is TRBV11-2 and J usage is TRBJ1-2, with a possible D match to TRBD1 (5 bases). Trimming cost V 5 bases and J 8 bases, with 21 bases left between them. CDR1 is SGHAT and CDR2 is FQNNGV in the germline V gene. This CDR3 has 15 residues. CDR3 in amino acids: CASSHPPGLTLGYTF. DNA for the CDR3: TGTGCCAGCAGCCATCCCCCGGGACTCACCTTGGGCTACACCTTC.

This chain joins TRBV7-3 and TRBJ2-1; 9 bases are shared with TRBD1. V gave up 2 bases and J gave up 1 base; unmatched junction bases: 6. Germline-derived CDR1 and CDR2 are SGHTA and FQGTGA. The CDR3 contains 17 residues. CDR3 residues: CASSLGPDRGSYNEQFF. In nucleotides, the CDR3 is TGTGCCAGCAGCTTAGGGCCAGACAGGGGGTCCTACAATGAGCAGTTCTTC.

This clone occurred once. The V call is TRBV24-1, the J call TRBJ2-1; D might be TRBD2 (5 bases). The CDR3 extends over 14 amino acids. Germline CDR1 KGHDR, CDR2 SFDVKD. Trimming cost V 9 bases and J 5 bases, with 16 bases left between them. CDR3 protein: CATSDGLPDNEQFF. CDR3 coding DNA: TGTGCCACCTCGGATGGACTCCCTGACAATGAGCAGTTCTTC.

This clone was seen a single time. Here the CDR3 reads CASSYSPQGHEQFF. The CDR3 DNA sequence: TGTGCCAGCAGTTACTCGCCACAGGGACATGAGCAGTTCTTC. This sequence joins TRBV6-5 and TRBJ2-1; D may be TRBD1 (6 bases). This CDR3 has 14 amino acids. V gave up 0 bases and J gave up 8 bases, with 11 bases separating them. CDR1 MNHEY and CDR2 SVGAGI come from the germline V gene.

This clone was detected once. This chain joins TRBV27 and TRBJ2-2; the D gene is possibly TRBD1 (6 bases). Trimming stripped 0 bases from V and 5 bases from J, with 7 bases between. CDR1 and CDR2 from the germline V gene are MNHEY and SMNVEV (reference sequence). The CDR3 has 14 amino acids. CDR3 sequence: CASSLSRGTGELFF. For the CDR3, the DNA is TGTGCCAGCAGTTTATCGAGGGGGACCGGGGAGCTGTTTTTT.

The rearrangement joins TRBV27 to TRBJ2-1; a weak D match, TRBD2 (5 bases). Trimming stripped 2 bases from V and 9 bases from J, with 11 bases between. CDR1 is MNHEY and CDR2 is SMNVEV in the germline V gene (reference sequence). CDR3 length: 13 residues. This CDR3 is CASSLRDRGEQFF. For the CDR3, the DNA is TGTGCCAGCAGTTTACGGGATCGGGGTGAGCAGTTCTTC.

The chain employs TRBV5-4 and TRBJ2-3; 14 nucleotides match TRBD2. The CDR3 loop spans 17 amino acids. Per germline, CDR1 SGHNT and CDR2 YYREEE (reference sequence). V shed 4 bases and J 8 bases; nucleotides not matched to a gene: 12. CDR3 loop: CASSQTSGGARPLTQYF. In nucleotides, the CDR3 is TGTGCCAGCAGCCAGACTAGCGGGGGGGCGAGGCCTCTTACGCAGTATTTT.

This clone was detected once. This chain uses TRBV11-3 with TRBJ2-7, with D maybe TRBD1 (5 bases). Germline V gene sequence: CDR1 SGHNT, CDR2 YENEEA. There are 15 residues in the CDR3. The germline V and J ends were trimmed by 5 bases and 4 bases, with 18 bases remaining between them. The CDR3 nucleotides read TGTGCCAGCAGCCCACGCCCAGGGTTGGTGTACGAGCAGTACTTC. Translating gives CASSPRPGLVYEQYF.

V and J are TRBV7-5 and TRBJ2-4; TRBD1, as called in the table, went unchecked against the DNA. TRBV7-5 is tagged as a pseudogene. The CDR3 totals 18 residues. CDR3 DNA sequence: TGTGTCAGAAACCTAGGACAAACAGGGGATGTAGCCAAAAACATTCAGTACTTC. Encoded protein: CVRNLGQTGDVAKNIQYF.

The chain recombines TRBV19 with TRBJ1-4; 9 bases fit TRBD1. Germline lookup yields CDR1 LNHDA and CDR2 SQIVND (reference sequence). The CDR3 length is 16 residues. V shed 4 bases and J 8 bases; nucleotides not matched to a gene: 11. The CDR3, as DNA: TGTGCCAGTAGTACGACACAGGGGGCGGTTTGGGAAAAACTGTTTTTT. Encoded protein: CASSTTQGAVWEKLFF.

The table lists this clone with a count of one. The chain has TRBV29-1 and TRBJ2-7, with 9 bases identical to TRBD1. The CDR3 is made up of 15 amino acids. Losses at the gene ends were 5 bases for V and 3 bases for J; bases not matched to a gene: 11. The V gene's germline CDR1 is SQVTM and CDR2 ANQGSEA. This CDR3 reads CSVYRGRGSSYEQYF. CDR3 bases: TGCAGCGTTTACAGGGGGCGCGGATCCAGCTACGAGCAGTACTTC.

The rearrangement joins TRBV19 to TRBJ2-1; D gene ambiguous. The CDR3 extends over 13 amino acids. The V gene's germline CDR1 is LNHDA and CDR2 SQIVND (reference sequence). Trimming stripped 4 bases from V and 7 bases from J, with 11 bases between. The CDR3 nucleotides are TGTGCCAGTAGTAAGGTGGTCAGGAATGAGCAGTTCTTC. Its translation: CASSKVVRNEQFF. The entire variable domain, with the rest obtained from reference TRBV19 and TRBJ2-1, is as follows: DGGITQSPKYLFRKEGQNVTLSCEQNLNHDAMYWYRQDPGQGLRLIYYSQIVNDFQKGDIAEGYSVSREKKESFPLTVTSAQKNPTAFYLCASSKVVRNEQFFGPGTRLTVL.